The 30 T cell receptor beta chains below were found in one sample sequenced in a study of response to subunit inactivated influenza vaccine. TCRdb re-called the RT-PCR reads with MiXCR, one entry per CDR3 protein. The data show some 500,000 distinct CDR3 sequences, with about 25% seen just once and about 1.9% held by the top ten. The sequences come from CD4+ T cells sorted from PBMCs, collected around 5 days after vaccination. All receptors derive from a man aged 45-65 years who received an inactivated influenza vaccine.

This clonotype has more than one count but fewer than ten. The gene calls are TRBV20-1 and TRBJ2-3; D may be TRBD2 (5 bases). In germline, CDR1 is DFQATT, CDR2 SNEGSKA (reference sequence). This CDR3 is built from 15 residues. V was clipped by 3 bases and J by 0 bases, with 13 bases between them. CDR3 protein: CSASRRRASTDTQYF. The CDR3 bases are TGCAGTGCTAGTCGTCGGCGGGCTAGCACAGATACGCAGTATTTT.

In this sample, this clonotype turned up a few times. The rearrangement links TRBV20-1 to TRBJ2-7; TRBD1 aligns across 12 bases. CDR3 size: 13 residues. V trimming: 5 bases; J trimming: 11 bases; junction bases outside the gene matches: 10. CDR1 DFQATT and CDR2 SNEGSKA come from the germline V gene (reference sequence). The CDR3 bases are TGCAGTGCTCAAACCGGGACAGGGGGCGCAAAGTACTTC. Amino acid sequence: CSAQTGTGGAKYF.

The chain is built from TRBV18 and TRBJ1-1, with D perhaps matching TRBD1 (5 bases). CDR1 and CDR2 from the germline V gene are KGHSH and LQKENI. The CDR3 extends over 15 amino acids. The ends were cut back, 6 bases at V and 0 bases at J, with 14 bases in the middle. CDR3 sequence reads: CASSPTVTMNTEAFF. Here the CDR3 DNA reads TGTGCCAGCTCCCCGACAGTCACTATGAACACTGAAGCTTTCTTT.

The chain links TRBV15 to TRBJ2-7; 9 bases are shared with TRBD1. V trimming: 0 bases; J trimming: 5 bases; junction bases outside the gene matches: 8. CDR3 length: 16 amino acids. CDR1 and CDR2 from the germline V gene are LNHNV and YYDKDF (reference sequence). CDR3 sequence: CATSREPGTGYDEQYF. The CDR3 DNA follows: TGTGCCACCAGCAGAGAACCCGGGACAGGGTACGACGAGCAGTACTTC.

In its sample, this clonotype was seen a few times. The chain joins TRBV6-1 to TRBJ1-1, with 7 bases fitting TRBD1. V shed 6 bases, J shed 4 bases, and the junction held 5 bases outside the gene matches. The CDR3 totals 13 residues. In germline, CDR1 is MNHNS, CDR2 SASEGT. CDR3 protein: CASRPRGPTEAFF. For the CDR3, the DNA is TGTGCCAGCAGACCTAGGGGGCCCACTGAAGCTTTCTTT.

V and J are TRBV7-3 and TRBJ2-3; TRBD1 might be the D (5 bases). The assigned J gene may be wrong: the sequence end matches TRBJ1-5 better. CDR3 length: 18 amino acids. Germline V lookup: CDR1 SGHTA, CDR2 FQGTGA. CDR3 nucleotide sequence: TGTGCCAGCAGCCGGCTCGGGGGTAGCGGGAAAAGGTCAGATACGCAGCATTTT. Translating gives CASSRLGGSGKRSDTQHF.

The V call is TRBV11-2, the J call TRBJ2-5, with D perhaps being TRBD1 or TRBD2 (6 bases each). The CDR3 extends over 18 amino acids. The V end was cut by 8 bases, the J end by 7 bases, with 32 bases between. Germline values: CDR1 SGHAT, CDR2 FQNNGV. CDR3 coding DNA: TGTGCCAGCGCCCAAGCCCGTCCGCTTGGTGGGGGGCGGGTGACCCAGTACTTC. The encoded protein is CASAQARPLGGGRVTQYF. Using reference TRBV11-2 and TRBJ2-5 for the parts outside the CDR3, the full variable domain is EAGVAQSPRYKIIEKRQSVAFWCNPISGHATLYWYQQILGQGPKLLIQFQNNGVVDDSQLPKDRFSAERLKGVDSTLKIQPAKLEDSAVYLCASAQARPLGGGRVTQYFGPGTRLLVL.

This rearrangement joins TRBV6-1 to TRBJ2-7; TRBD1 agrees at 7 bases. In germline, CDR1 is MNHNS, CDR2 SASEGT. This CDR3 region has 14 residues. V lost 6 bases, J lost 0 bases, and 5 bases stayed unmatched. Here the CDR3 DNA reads TGTGCCAGCAGACCCCGGACAGGCTCCTACGAGCAGTACTTC. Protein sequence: CASRPRTGSYEQYF.

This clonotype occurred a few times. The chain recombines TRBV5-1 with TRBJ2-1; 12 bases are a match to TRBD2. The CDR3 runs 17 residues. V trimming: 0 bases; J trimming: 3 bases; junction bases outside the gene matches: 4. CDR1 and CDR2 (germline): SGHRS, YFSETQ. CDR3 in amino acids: CASSLATSGSSYNEQFF. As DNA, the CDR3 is TGCGCCAGCAGCTTGGCGACTAGCGGGAGTAGCTACAATGAGCAGTTCTTC. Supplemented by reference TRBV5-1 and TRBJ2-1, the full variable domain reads KAGVTQTPRYLIKTRGQQVTLSCSPISGHRSVSWYQQTPGQGLQFLFEYFSETQRNKGNFPGRFSGRQFSNSRSEMNVSTLELGDSALYLCASSLATSGSSYNEQFFGPGTRLTVL.

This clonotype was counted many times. The CDR3 loop is CASSDGLARGTQYF. Here the CDR3 DNA reads TGTGCCAGCAGTGACGGACTAGCGAGGGGGACCCAGTACTTC. This chain links TRBV2 with TRBJ2-5; TRBD2 matches at 9 bases. CDR3 length equals 14 residues. V was pared by 3 bases and J by 7 bases, with 6 bases of the junction left unmatched. The germline V gene has CDR1 SNHLY and CDR2 FYNNEI.

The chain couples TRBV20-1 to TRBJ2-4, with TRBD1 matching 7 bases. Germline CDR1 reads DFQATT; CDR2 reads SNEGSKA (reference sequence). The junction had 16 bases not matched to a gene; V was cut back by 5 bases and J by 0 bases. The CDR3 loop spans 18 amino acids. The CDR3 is CSAPQGFATGVAKNIQYF. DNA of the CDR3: TGCAGTGCTCCCCAAGGCTTTGCCACAGGGGTAGCCAAAAACATTCAGTACTTC.

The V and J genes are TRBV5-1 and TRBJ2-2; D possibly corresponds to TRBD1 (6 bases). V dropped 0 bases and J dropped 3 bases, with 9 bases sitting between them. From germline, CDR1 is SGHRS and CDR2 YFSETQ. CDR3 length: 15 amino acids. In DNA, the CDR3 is TGCGCCAGCAGCTTGGTTCACAGGGACACCGGGGAGCTGTTTTTT. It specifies CASSLVHRDTGELFF.

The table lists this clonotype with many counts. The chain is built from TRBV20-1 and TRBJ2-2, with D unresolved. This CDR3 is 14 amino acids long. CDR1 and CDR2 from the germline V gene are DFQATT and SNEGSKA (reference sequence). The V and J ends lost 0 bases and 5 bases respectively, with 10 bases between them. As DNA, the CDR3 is TGCAGTGCTAGAGATCTCCGCCTTACCGGGGAGCTGTTTTTT. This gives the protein CSARDLRLTGELFF.

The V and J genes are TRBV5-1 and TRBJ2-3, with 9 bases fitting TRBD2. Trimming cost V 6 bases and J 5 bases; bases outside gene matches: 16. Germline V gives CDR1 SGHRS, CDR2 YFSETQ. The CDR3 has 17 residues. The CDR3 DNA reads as TGCGCCAGCAAGGCCAACTACCTAGCGGGATTCAAAGATACGCAGTATTTT. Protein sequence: CASKANYLAGFKDTQYF.

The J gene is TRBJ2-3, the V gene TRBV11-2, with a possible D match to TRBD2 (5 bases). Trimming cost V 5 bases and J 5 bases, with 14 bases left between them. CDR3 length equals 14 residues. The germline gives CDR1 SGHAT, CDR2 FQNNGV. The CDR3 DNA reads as TGTGCCAGCAGCCGGGGAACTCAAAAAGATACGCAGTATTTT. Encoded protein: CASSRGTQKDTQYF.

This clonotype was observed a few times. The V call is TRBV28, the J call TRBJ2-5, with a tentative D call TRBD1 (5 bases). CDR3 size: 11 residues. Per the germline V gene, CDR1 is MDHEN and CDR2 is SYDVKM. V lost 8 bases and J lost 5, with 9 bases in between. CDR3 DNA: TGTGCCAGCCGGACATTTGAGACCCAGTACTTC. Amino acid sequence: CASRTFETQYF.

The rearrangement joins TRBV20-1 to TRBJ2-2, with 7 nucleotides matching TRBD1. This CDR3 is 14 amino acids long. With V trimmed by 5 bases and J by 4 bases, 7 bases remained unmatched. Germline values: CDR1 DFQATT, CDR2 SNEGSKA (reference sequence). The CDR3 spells CSAGDRDRTGELFF. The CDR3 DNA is TGCAGTGCTGGGGACAGAGACCGCACCGGGGAGCTGTTTTTT.

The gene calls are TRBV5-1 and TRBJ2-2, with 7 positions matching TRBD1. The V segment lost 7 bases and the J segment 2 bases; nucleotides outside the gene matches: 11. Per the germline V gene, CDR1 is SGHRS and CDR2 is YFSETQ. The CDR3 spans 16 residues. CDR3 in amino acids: CASAQRGGINTGELFF. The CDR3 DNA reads TGCGCCAGCGCACAACGAGGGGGCATTAACACCGGGGAGCTGTTTTTT.

The CDR3 DNA reads as TGTGCCAGTAAGGAAAGGGATTTTCAGCCCCAGCATTTT. This codes for CASKERDFQPQHF. The rearrangement uses TRBV19 and TRBJ1-5; no firm D call. The CDR3 contains 13 residues. CDR1 LNHDA and CDR2 SQIVND come from the germline V gene (reference sequence). Trimming shortened V by 7 bases and J by 6 bases, and 13 bases separated the two germline ends.

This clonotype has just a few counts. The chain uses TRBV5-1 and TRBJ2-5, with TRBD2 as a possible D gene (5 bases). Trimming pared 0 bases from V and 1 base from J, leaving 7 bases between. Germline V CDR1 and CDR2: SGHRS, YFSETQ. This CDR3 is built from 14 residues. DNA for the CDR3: TGCGCCAGCAGCTTGGCTAGCTCCCAAGAGACCCAGTACTTC. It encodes CASSLASSQETQYF.

CDR3 DNA sequence: TGTGCCAGCAGCTTGGCTAGCGGGAGACCACAGTACTTC. As protein: CASSLASGRPQYF. The chain employs TRBV5-6 and TRBJ2-7; 10 bases map to TRBD2. Germline trimming cut 0 bases from V and 10 bases from J; bases unmatched to any gene: 4. Germline V gene lookup returns CDR1 SGHDT and CDR2 YYEEEE. This CDR3 is built from 13 residues.

CDR3 loop: CASSLGGQGPLGQFF. The CDR3 coding sequence is TGTGCCAGCAGTTTAGGGGGACAGGGCCCCCTAGGGCAGTTCTTC. This chain links TRBV12-3 or TRBV12-4 with TRBJ2-1; 9 bases line up with TRBD1. There are 15 residues in the CDR3. V gave up 1 base and J gave up 12 bases; unmatched junction bases: 10.

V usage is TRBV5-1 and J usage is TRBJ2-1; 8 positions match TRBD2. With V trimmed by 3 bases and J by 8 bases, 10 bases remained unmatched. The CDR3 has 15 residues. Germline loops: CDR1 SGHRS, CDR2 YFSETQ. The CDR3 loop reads CASSYTSGGVYEQFF. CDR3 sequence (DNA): TGCGCCAGCAGCTATACGAGCGGGGGCGTCTATGAGCAGTTCTTC.

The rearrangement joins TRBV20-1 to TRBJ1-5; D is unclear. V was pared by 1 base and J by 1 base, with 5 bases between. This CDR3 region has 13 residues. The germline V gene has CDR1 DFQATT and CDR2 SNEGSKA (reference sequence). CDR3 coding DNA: TGCAGTGCTAGAGGGGTGAGCAATCAGCCCCAGCATTTT. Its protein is CSARGVSNQPQHF.

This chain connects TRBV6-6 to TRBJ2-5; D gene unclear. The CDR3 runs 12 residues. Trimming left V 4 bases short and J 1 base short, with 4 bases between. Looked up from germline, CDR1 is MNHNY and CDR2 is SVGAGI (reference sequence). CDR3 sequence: CASSWSQETQYF. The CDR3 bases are TGTGCCAGCAGTTGGAGCCAAGAGACCCAGTACTTC.

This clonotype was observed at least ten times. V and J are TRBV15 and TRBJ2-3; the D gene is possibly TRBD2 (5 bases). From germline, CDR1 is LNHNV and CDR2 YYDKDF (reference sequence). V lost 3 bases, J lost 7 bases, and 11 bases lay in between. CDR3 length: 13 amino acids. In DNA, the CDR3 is TGTGCCACCAGCAGGGAGGCAGTATATACGCAGTATTTT. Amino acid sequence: CATSREAVYTQYF.

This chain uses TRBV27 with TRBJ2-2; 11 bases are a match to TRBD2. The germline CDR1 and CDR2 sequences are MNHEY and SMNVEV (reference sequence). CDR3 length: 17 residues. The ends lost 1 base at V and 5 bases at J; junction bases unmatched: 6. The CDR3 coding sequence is TGTGCCAGCAGTTTATGGCCCCTAGCGGGAGGTACCGGGGAGCTGTTTTTT. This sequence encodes CASSLWPLAGGTGELFF.

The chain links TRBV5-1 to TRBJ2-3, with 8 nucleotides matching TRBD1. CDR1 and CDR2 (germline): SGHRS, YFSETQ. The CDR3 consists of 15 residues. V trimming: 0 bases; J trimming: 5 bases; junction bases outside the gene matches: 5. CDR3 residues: CASSLGQGLVDTQYF. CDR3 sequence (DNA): TGCGCCAGCAGCTTGGGACAGGGGCTAGTAGATACGCAGTATTTT.

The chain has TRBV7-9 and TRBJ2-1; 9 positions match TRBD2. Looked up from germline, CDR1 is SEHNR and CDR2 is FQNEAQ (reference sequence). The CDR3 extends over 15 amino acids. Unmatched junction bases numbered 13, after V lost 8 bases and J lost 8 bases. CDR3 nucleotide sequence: TGTGCCAGCCCCGATCGGCGGGAGGGCCTGCATGAGCAGTTCTTC. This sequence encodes CASPDRREGLHEQFF.

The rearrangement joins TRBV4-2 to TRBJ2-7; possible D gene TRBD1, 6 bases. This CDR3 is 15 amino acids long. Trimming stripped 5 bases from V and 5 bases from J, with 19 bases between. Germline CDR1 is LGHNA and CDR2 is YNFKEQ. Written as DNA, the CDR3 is TGTGCCAGCAGCTCCTTCGGTGACAGGCCCCACGAGCAGTACTTC. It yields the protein CASSSFGDRPHEQYF.